This TCR beta chain was sequenced for a study of CD8 T cells in ankylosing spondylitis. General study points: The clones that were linked to disease were reported to be significantly enriched in matched synovial fluid samples from ankylosing spondylitis patients. A TCR beta motif of eight or nine highly homologous variants seemed to mark ankylosing spondylitis blood.

TCRdb recomputed calls from the 5' RACE reads with MiXCR, one row per CDR3 protein. The sample lists more than 650,000 distinct CDR3 sequences, 12% seen once, with roughly 0.51% in the top ten. This clonotype has a count of ten or more. No antigen is known for it. This CDR3 has 12 amino acids. Trimming cost V 3 bases and J 6 bases, with 5 bases left between them. CDR1 and CDR2 (germline): SGHTA, FQGNSA. Material: blood, either unsorted or a sorted T cell fraction (not recorded which). The receptor's source is a male donor with ankylosing spondylitis. This chain uses TRBV7-2 with TRBJ1-4; D ambiguous. CDR3 nucleotide sequence: TGTGCCAGCAGCTTGGGGTATGAAAAACTGTTTTTT. The encoded protein is CASSLGYEKLFF.